Presented here are 27 T cell receptor beta chains from one specimen sequenced in a study of shared clonotypes between healthy human individuals. Sequenced by immunoSEQ multiplex PCR; TCRdb stores in-frame clones only, minus some. The table shows under 1,100,000 clones, with roughly 74% occurring only once. Sequencing was carried out using memory CD4+ T cells from PBMCs. Subset reported: CD45RA-negative fraction. The receptor source for this set is a man in his late teens or twenties in good health. Some clones in this sample may be carry-over from other donors' samples.

This chain uses TRBV11-2 with TRBJ2-6; 12 bases agree with TRBD2. The germline V gene has CDR1 SGHAT and CDR2 FQNNGV. J lost 1 base, V lost 3 bases, and 7 bases had no gene match. The CDR3 length is 19 residues. Here the CDR3 DNA reads TGTGCCAGCAGCTTGCTAGCGGGAGGGCCCTGGTCTGGGGCCAACGTCCTGACTTTC. This translates into CASSLLAGGPWSGANVLTF.

The rearrangement joins TRBV6-6 to TRBJ2-3, with D possibly TRBD1 on 6 matching bases. The germline V gene has CDR1 MNHNY and CDR2 SVGAGI (reference sequence). V was trimmed by 2 bases and J by 14 bases, leaving 14 bases between them. This CDR3 has 12 amino acids. The CDR3 DNA sequence: TGTGCCAGCAGTTACCCGGGACAAAGCCGGTATTTT. Encoded protein: CASSYPGQSRYF.

V is TRBV19 and J is TRBJ1-5; tentatively, D is TRBD1 (6 bases). The CDR3 consists of 17 residues. Trimming took 10 bases from V and 0 from J, leaving 22 bases between them. CDR1 and CDR2 from the germline V gene are LNHDA and SQIVND (reference sequence). The CDR3: CATKGARAGDSNQPQHF. Here the CDR3 DNA reads TGTGCCACGAAGGGAGCCCGGGCAGGGGATAGCAATCAGCCCCAGCATTTT.

The CDR3 DNA reads TGCAGCGTTGATTGGGGACTCGCCGCCGGCTACACCTTC. It yields the protein CSVDWGLAAGYTF. The V gene is TRBV29-1, the J gene TRBJ1-2, with D maybe TRBD1 (5 bases). Germline CDR1 and CDR2: SQVTM and ANQGSEA. Trimming took off 3 bases at V and 8 bases at J, with 16 bases between the two ends. The CDR3 has 13 amino acids.

J is TRBJ2-2 and V is TRBV7-3; 7 nucleotides agree with TRBD2. The trim removed 3 bases at V and 3 bases at J, leaving 19 bases unmatched. Germline V gene sequence: CDR1 SGHTA, CDR2 FQGTGA. The CDR3 spans 20 residues. CDR3 in DNA: TGTGCCAGCAGCTTCGTCGTCCAAATTCTCGGGGGGTGCTACACCGGGGAGCTGTTTTTT. Translated: CASSFVVQILGGCYTGELFF.

Concerning this clone itself: The sample contains more than one DNA sequence encoding this CDR3. V and J are TRBV20-1 and TRBJ2-5, with D unclear. Trimming stripped 7 bases from V and 2 bases from J, with 8 bases between. From germline, CDR1 is DFQATT and CDR2 SNEGSKA (reference sequence). The CDR3 sequence is 11 residues long. This chain's CDR3 is CSGGRQETQYF. The CDR3 bases are TGCAGTGGCGGAAGGCAAGAGACCCAGTACTTC.

The V and J genes are TRBV4-1 and TRBJ1-2, with a possible D match to TRBD1 (5 bases). CDR1 is MGHRA and CDR2 is YSYEKL in the germline V gene. Trimming took 1 base from V and 4 from J, leaving 10 bases between them. The CDR3 is 14 residues long. For the CDR3, the DNA is TGCGCCAGCAGCCAAGTCGGGGACTCCTATGGCTACACCTTC. Amino acid sequence: CASSQVGDSYGYTF.

V usage is TRBV5-1 and J usage is TRBJ2-5; D unclear. This CDR3 is 12 amino acids long. The ends were cut back, 4 bases at V and 4 bases at J, with 8 bases in the middle. The germline V gene encodes CDR1 SGHRS and CDR2 YFSETQ. CDR3 nucleotides: TGCGCCAGCAGCACGCTCCTAGAGACCCAGTACTTC. Translating gives CASSTLLETQYF.

The V gene is TRBV18, the J gene TRBJ2-1, with D hard to call. The CDR3 is 12 amino acids. CDR1 is KGHSH, CDR2 LQKENI, per germline. V was clipped by 6 bases and J by 9 bases, with 12 bases between them. CDR3 region: CASSTGRSEQFF. Here the CDR3 DNA reads TGTGCCAGCTCGACCGGACGATCTGAGCAGTTCTTC.

This clone turned up a few times. The CDR3 nucleotides are TGTGCCAGCAGCTTAGGGGCTAGCGGGAGTAGCGAGACCCAGTACTTC. It translates to CASSLGASGSSETQYF. The V and J genes are TRBV7-3 and TRBJ2-5; TRBD2 agrees at 10 bases. The CDR3 runs to 16 residues. The V gene end was trimmed by 2 bases and the J gene end by 5 bases; junction bases not matched to a gene: 8. Germline assignment: CDR1 SGHTA and CDR2 FQGTGA.

As for this clone: This likely traces to a read error, being one base from a far larger clone. V is TRBV29-1 and J is TRBJ1-1; D is uncertain. There are 12 residues in the CDR3. The germline V gene has CDR1 SQVTM and CDR2 ANQGSEA. CDR3: CSVDRDGTEASF. CDR3 DNA sequence: TGCAGCGTTGATAGGGATGGCACTGAAGCTTCCTTT.

The V gene is TRBV5-5, the J gene TRBJ2-5; possible D gene TRBD2, 5 bases. The V gene lost 2 bases and the J gene lost 0 bases, with 5 bases spanning the gap. The germline gives CDR1 SGHKS, CDR2 YYEKEE (reference sequence). The CDR3 is 13 amino acids. CDR3 sequence (DNA): TGTGCCAGCAGCTTAGCGGACCAAGAGACCCAGTACTTC. Its translation: CASSLADQETQYF.

This clone showed up just once. The gene calls are TRBV27 and TRBJ1-2; the match to TRBD1 covers 9 bases. Germline-derived CDR1 and CDR2 are MNHEY and SMNVEV (reference sequence). This CDR3 is 15 amino acids long. V was clipped by 5 bases and J by 6 bases; unmatched bases: 10. CDR3 sequence (DNA): TGTGCCAGCAGTCCCCTGACAGGGGGTTCCGATGGCTACACCTTC. The encoded protein is CASSPLTGGSDGYTF.

The chain combines TRBV11-2 with TRBJ1-1, with D perhaps TRBD1 (6 bases). The germline CDR1 and CDR2 sequences are SGHAT and FQNNGV. V lost 4 bases to trimming and J lost 4 bases, with 13 bases between them. The CDR3 has 14 amino acids. CDR3 sequence: CASSSNRVGTEAFF. CDR3 sequence (DNA): TGTGCCAGCAGCTCTAACAGGGTGGGCACTGAAGCTTTCTTT.

The rearrangement joins TRBV5-1 to TRBJ2-1, with TRBD2 matching 7 bases. Germline V CDR1 and CDR2: SGHRS, YFSETQ. The CDR3 runs 15 residues. Trimming removed 1 base from V and 4 bases from J; junction bases left unmatched: 5. In DNA form, the CDR3 reads TGCGCCAGCAGCTTGAAACTAGCGTCTTACAATGAGCAGTTCTTC. Residues: CASSLKLASYNEQFF.

This clone has just a few counts. The chain combines TRBV6-4 with TRBJ1-1; D gene ambiguous. The ends were cut back, 5 bases at V and 11 bases at J, with 18 bases in the middle. The CDR3 spans 13 residues. CDR1 is MRHNA, CDR2 SNTAGT, per germline. The DNA for the CDR3 is TGTGCCAGCAGTTTAAGGGAGGGCGGGCAGGCTTTCTTT. Its translation is CASSLREGGQAFF.

V usage is TRBV9 and J usage is TRBJ2-7, with 11 bases that match TRBD2. CDR1 and CDR2 (germline): SGDLS, YYNGEE. This CDR3 spans 15 amino acids. The junction had 6 bases not matched to a gene; V was cut back by 3 bases and J by 4 bases. The CDR3 spells CASSGTSGSFYEQYF. CDR3 in DNA: TGTGCCAGCAGCGGTACTAGCGGGAGCTTTTACGAGCAGTACTTC.

The chain carries TRBV29-1 and TRBJ2-2; a weak D match, TRBD2 (5 bases). This CDR3 region has 14 residues. The germline V and J ends were trimmed by 6 bases and 0 bases, with 11 bases remaining between them. The germline CDR1 and CDR2 sequences are SQVTM and ANQGSEA. CDR3 sequence (DNA): TGCAGCGTCCGGACTGGGACGAACACCGGGGAGCTGTTTTTT. It encodes CSVRTGTNTGELFF.

This clone was picked up a small number of times. The chain couples TRBV5-5 to TRBJ1-3; D is perhaps TRBD1 (6 bases). The germline V gene has CDR1 SGHKS and CDR2 YYEKEE (reference sequence). The V gene lost 0 bases and the J gene lost 4 bases, with 11 bases spanning the gap. The CDR3 consists of 15 residues. The chain's CDR3 is CASSLGPGDGNTIYF. In DNA form, the CDR3 reads TGTGCCAGCAGCTTGGGCCCAGGGGACGGAAACACCATATATTTT.

The genes are TRBV28 and TRBJ2-5; the match to TRBD1 covers 8 bases. There are 15 residues in the CDR3. From germline, CDR1 is MDHEN and CDR2 SYDVKM. V was clipped by 6 bases and J by 2 bases; unmatched bases: 8. CDR3 loop: CASSQSWDRQETQYF. CDR3 nucleotide sequence: TGTGCCAGCAGCCAATCGTGGGACAGGCAAGAGACCCAGTACTTC.

The V call is TRBV2, the J call TRBJ2-7; weak D call: TRBD1 (5 bases). With 7 bases removed from V and 0 bases from J, the gap between germline ends came to 13 bases. Germline-derived CDR1 and CDR2 are SNHLY and FYNNEI. The CDR3 sequence is 14 residues long. CDR3: CASNPDRSSYEQYF. In DNA form, the CDR3 reads TGTGCCAGCAACCCCGACAGAAGCTCCTACGAGCAGTACTTC.

CDR3 protein: CASTGQGNGNQPQHF. The CDR3 DNA reads as TGTGCCAGCACGGGACAGGGGAATGGCAATCAGCCCCAGCATTTT. V and J are TRBV28 and TRBJ1-5; 10 bases align to TRBD1. V lost 7 bases, J lost 2 bases, and 5 bases stayed unmatched. Per germline, CDR1 MDHEN and CDR2 SYDVKM. The CDR3 has 15 amino acids.

The chain joins TRBV6-6 to TRBJ1-5, with TRBD1 matching over 7 bases. The CDR3 is made up of 15 amino acids. After removal of 6 bases from V and 6 bases from J, the junction contained 11 bases not matched to a gene. CDR1 MNHNY and CDR2 SVGAGI come from the germline V gene (reference sequence). CDR3: CASSQNAGGSQPQHF. CDR3 nucleotide sequence: TGTGCCAGCAGCCAGAACGCAGGGGGTAGTCAGCCCCAGCATTTT.

This clone was recorded only once. The chain employs TRBV30 and TRBJ1-5, with 8 positions matching TRBD1. Germline assignment: CDR1 GTSNPN and CDR2 SVGIG (reference sequence). This CDR3 is built from 12 residues. The junction had 4 bases not matched to a gene; V was cut back by 6 bases and J by 6 bases. CDR3 coding DNA: TGTGCCTGCAGGGGGCCTTTTCAGCCCCAGCATTTT. This codes for CACRGPFQPQHF.

Concerning this clone: Other DNA sequences of this sample code for an identical CDR3. The V call is TRBV28, the J call TRBJ1-2, with 9 bases identical to TRBD1. V shed 6 bases and J 4 bases; nucleotides not matched to a gene: 6. CDR1 is MDHEN, CDR2 SYDVKM, per germline. The CDR3 contains 14 residues. The CDR3 loop reads CASSPTGGTYGYTF. In DNA, the CDR3 is TGTGCCAGCAGCCCTACAGGGGGCACCTATGGCTACACCTTC.

The chain is built from TRBV7-9 and TRBJ2-5, with TRBD2 as a possible D gene (6 bases). Trimming removed 5 bases at V and 1 base at J, with 14 bases between. Germline CDR1 is SEHNR and CDR2 is FQNEAQ (reference sequence). The CDR3 extends over 15 amino acids. DNA of the CDR3: TGTGCCAGCAGCCCAGATAGCGGTATCCAAGAGACCCAGTACTTC. Translation gives CASSPDSGIQETQYF. The full variable domain, with the rest looked up from reference TRBV7-9 and TRBJ2-5, is DTGVSQNPRHKITKRGQNVTFRCDPISEHNRLYWYRQTLGQGPEFLTYFQNEAQLEKSRLLSDRFSAERPKGSFSTLEIQRTEQGDSAMYLCASSPDSGIQETQYFGPGTRLLVL.

This clone was found once. The rearrangement uses TRBV7-2 and TRBJ1-6; 7 bases are shared with TRBD1. V gave up 1 base and J gave up 9 bases; unmatched junction bases: 6. The CDR3 consists of 15 residues. Per the germline V gene, CDR1 is SGHTA and CDR2 is FQGNSA. The CDR3 loop is CASSLDRGLGSPLHF. DNA for the CDR3: TGTGCCAGCAGCTTAGACAGGGGATTGGGTTCACCCCTCCACTTT.